The 6 T cell receptor beta chains given below trace back to one sample, sequenced in a study of kidney transplant recipient with SARS-CoV-2 infection. From the reads, TCRdb called clonotypes with MiXCR, one entry per CDR3 protein. The sample contains under 250,000 distinct CDR3 sequences, more than 25% of which appear only once. This specimen was a blood sample, taken at baseline and around day 120 from a kidney transplant recipient. These receptors originate from a young adult male patient who had COVID-19 and was a kidney transplant recipient. A subset of T cells may come from the graft donor.

At least ten counts were recorded for this clonotype. The J gene is TRBJ1-2, the V gene TRBV7-9; no firm D call. V was shortened by 5 bases and J by 4 bases, with 23 bases between the two germline ends. Germline lookup yields CDR1 SEHNR and CDR2 FQNEAQ (reference sequence). This CDR3 is 17 amino acids long. The CDR3 DNA reads as TGTGCCAGCAGCGATCCCGGATACCATGGAAAGACCTATGGCTACACCTTC. Translation: CASSDPGYHGKTYGYTF.

This clonotype was found many times. The V gene is TRBV2, the J gene TRBJ1-6; D gene ambiguous. The CDR3 loop spans 12 amino acids. The V end was cut by 3 bases, the J end by 13 bases, with 10 bases between. The germline gives CDR1 SNHLY, CDR2 FYNNEI. CDR3 protein: CASSEEGLPLHF. In nucleotides, the CDR3 is TGTGCCAGCAGTGAGGAGGGTCTTCCCCTCCACTTT.

This clonotype was observed at least ten times. The chain joins TRBV4-2 to TRBJ2-7; 7 bases agree with TRBD2. Germline values: CDR1 LGHNA, CDR2 YNFKEQ. V shed 4 bases and J 1 base; nucleotides not matched to a gene: 13. CDR3 length: 17 amino acids. The CDR3 spells CASSPPRGAGLSYEQYF. CDR3 coding DNA: TGTGCCAGCAGCCCCCCCCGTGGAGCGGGGCTATCCTACGAGCAGTACTTC.

The table lists this clonotype with many counts. V usage is TRBV7-3 and J usage is TRBJ2-1; either TRBD1 or TRBD2 may fit D (6 bases each). Germline CDR1 is SGHTA and CDR2 is FQGTGA. CDR3 length: 16 residues. With 5 bases removed from V and 2 bases from J, the gap between germline ends came to 16 bases. This chain's CDR3 is CASSRRGEVTYNEQFF. Written as DNA, the CDR3 is TGTGCCAGCAGCCGGAGGGGGGAGGTCACCTACAATGAGCAGTTCTTC.

This clonotype has at least ten counts. The V gene is TRBV5-5, the J gene TRBJ1-1, with D perhaps matching TRBD1 (6 bases). Trimming cost V 3 bases and J 4 bases, with 22 bases left between them. The CDR3 length is 17 residues. The germline V gene encodes CDR1 SGHKS and CDR2 YYEKEE (reference sequence). CDR3 in DNA: TGTGCCAGCAGCTCACTCTCGGGGCGGGGGGCCAGCACTGAAGCTTTCTTT. It translates to CASSSLSGRGASTEAFF. Full variable domain (remainder filled in from reference TRBV5-5 and TRBJ1-1): DAGVTQSPTHLIKTRGQQVTLRCSPISGHKSVSWYQQVLGQGPQFIFQYYEKEERGRGNFPDRFSARQFPNYSSELNVNALLLGDSALYLCASSSLSGRGASTEAFFGQGTRLTVV.

The chain links TRBV6-1 to TRBJ2-2; no reliable D call. The CDR3 contains 14 residues. Trimming removed 1 base at V and 10 bases at J, with 13 bases between. Germline CDR1 MNHNS, CDR2 SASEGT. In DNA form, the CDR3 reads TGTGCCAGCAGTGAAGACTGGGGAACCCCGGAGCTGTTTTTT. Protein product: CASSEDWGTPELFF.